Below are 15 T cell receptor beta chains sequenced from a single sample in a study of long-term antiretroviral therapy in people with HIV. This was the immunoSEQ v3.0 assay at survey level. Assay used: immunoSEQ multiplex PCR; TCRdb lists only in-frame clones, some missing. The table shows roughly 17,000 clones, with approximately 85% occurring only once. Source: unsorted PBMCs, taken at the start of antiretroviral therapy. These receptor sequences come from a man aged 25 to 45 with HIV.

The V and J genes are TRBV5-5 and TRBJ2-7, with D possibly TRBD2 on 7 matching bases. Germline-derived CDR1 and CDR2 are SGHKS and YYEKEE (reference sequence). CDR3 length equals 15 residues. Trimming removed 0 bases from V and 5 bases from J, with 15 bases in between. The CDR3 protein is CASSLEGGPFNEQYF. The DNA for the CDR3 is TGTGCCAGCAGCTTGGAGGGGGGGCCTTTTAACGAGCAGTACTTC.

The V call is TRBV9, the J call TRBJ1-2; the match to TRBD1 covers 7 bases. With V trimmed by 4 bases and J by 5 bases, 11 bases remained unmatched. The CDR3 extends over 15 amino acids. Per the germline V gene, CDR1 is SGDLS and CDR2 is YYNGEE. CDR3 loop: CASSPSPTGLYGYTF. CDR3 nucleotide sequence: TGTGCCAGCAGCCCCTCCCCGACAGGGCTTTATGGCTACACCTTC.

The CDR3 here is CASSQDRKIGRTYEQYF. In DNA, the CDR3 is TGCGCCAGCAGCCAAGATAGAAAGATAGGCAGAACCTACGAGCAGTACTTC. The chain has TRBV4-3 and TRBJ2-7; unclear D gene. The V and J ends lost 0 bases and 2 bases respectively, with 17 bases between them. Germline V CDR1 and CDR2: LGHNA, YSLEER. The CDR3 contains 17 residues.

V is TRBV25-1 and J is TRBJ1-3, with a weak D call TRBD1 (5 bases). The CDR3 sequence is 15 residues long. Germline loops: CDR1 MGHDK, CDR2 SYGVNS. The V gene lost 3 bases and the J gene lost 2 bases, with 11 bases spanning the gap. CDR3 region: CASSDERDPGNTIYF. In DNA form, the CDR3 reads TGTGCCAGCAGTGATGAGCGGGACCCTGGAAACACCATATATTTT. The whole variable domain, filled in from reference TRBV25-1 and TRBJ1-3, reads EADIYQTPRYLVIGTGKKITLECSQTMGHDKMYWYQQDPGMELHLIHYSYGVNSTEKGDLSSESTVSRIRTEHFPLTLESARPSHTSQYLCASSDERDPGNTIYFGEGSWLTVV.

This clone was recorded a few times. The gene calls are TRBV19 and TRBJ1-2; no firm D call. The germline CDR1 and CDR2 sequences are LNHDA and SQIVND (reference sequence). Trimming left V 4 bases short and J 8 bases short, with 17 bases between. There are 14 residues in the CDR3. The CDR3 reads CASSKAAGVSGYTF. As DNA, the CDR3 is TGTGCCAGTAGTAAGGCCGCTGGGGTCAGCGGCTACACCTTC.

This chain connects TRBV4-1 to TRBJ2-7; no reliable D call. CDR1 is MGHRA, CDR2 YSYEKL, per germline. CDR3 length equals 14 residues. Trimming shortened V by 2 bases and J by 1 base, and 9 bases separated the two germline ends. The CDR3, as DNA: TGCGCCAGCAGCCAATCTCAGGCTTCCTACGAGCAGTACTTC. Translation gives CASSQSQASYEQYF.

The chain uses TRBV19 and TRBJ1-5, with 12 bases identical to TRBD1. Germline loops: CDR1 LNHDA, CDR2 SQIVND (reference sequence). J was trimmed by 9 bases and V by 2 bases; bases with no gene match: 5. The CDR3 contains 15 residues. The CDR3 DNA reads TGTGCCAGTAGTATAAACCGGGACAGGGGGCTGCCCCAGCATTTT. This gives the protein CASSINRDRGLPQHF.

The chain employs TRBV29-1 and TRBJ2-1; 9 bases match TRBD2. Germline V gives CDR1 SQVTM, CDR2 ANQGSEA. V dropped 6 bases and J dropped 9; count of bases not matched to a gene: 12. CDR3 size: 14 residues. CDR3 loop: CSVASGGGAGEQFF. The CDR3 nucleotides are TGCAGCGTAGCTTCTGGCGGGGGGGCGGGTGAGCAGTTCTTC.

The chain recombines TRBV7-9 with TRBJ2-4, with 12 bases fitting TRBD1. J gave up 9 bases and V 7 bases, and 10 bases lay outside the gene matches. The V gene's germline CDR1 is SEHNR and CDR2 FQNEAQ (reference sequence). This CDR3 spans 15 amino acids. In DNA form, the CDR3 reads TGTGCCAGCATCCCCGGGACAGGGGGCCCGGTCATTCAGTACTTC. This sequence encodes CASIPGTGGPVIQYF. Supplemented by reference TRBV7-9 and TRBJ2-4, the full variable domain reads DTGVSQNPRHKITKRGQNVTFRCDPISEHNRLYWYRQTLGQGPEFLTYFQNEAQLEKSRLLSDRFSAERPKGSFSTLEIQRTEQGDSAMYLCASIPGTGGPVIQYFGAGTRLSVL.

The rearrangement uses TRBV30 and TRBJ2-2, with D possibly TRBD2 on 6 matching bases. Trimming shortened V by 3 bases and J by 1 base, and 24 bases separated the two germline ends. CDR1 and CDR2 (germline): GTSNPN, SVGIG (reference sequence). This CDR3 spans 19 amino acids. The CDR3, as DNA: TGTGCCTGGAGCCCTTCCTCTCTAGGCCGGGACTTGAACACCGGGGAGCTGTTTTTT. It is translated as CAWSPSSLGRDLNTGELFF.

This clone turned up a few times. This chain uses TRBV7-3 with TRBJ2-2; no clear D gene. This CDR3 region has 15 residues. V was cut by 2 bases and J by 4 bases, with 11 bases left in between. Germline V CDR1 and CDR2: SGHTA, FQGTGA. In nucleotides, the CDR3 is TGTGCCAGCAGCTTATTTCTCCGTGGCACCGGGGAGCTGTTTTTT. Translating gives CASSLFLRGTGELFF.

The J gene is TRBJ2-2, the V gene TRBV5-1; TRBD2 aligns across 7 bases. With 4 bases clipped from V and 6 bases from J, the junction kept 6 bases outside the gene matches. The CDR3 length is 14 residues. CDR1 and CDR2 (germline): SGHRS, YFSETQ. The CDR3 sequence is CASSLPGLAGELFF. The CDR3 nucleotides are TGCGCCAGCAGCCTTCCCGGACTAGCCGGGGAGCTGTTTTTT.

The chain employs TRBV27 and TRBJ1-4, with D tentatively TRBD1 (6 bases). The CDR3 consists of 15 residues. Trimming took 10 bases from V and 5 from J, leaving 20 bases between them. Germline V gene sequence: CDR1 MNHEY, CDR2 SMNVEV (reference sequence). The CDR3 coding sequence is TGTGCCACCAGCTCCGAGGGACAAGCGAATGAAAAACTGTTTTTT. Its protein is CATSSEGQANEKLFF.

The chain uses TRBV19 and TRBJ1-2, with D unclear. The CDR3 covers 13 residues. Looked up from germline, CDR1 is LNHDA and CDR2 is SQIVND (reference sequence). Trimming removed 0 bases at V and 4 bases at J, with 6 bases between. CDR3: CASSIEGSYGYTF. The DNA of the CDR3 is TGTGCCAGTAGTATAGAGGGGAGCTATGGCTACACCTTC.

The J gene is TRBJ1-1, the V gene TRBV7-2, with a possible D match to TRBD1 (6 bases). CDR1 and CDR2 (germline): SGHTA, FQGNSA. Trimming took off 2 bases at V and 1 base at J, with 14 bases between the two ends. This CDR3 has 16 residues. DNA for the CDR3: TGTGCCAGCAGCTTACCCCCGGACAGAGGGAACACTGAAGCTTTCTTT. Its protein is CASSLPPDRGNTEAFF.